This TCR beta chain appears in the sequencing data of a study of blood T cell repertoires in COVID-19. Study-level background: Specimens from acute and convalescent COVID-19 originated in the United States, Italy and Spain. In each case, the material was cDNA or gDNA derived from T cells, B-cell-depleted T cells, or PBMCs.

Per the original data handling: Amplifying reference gene primers gave estimates of nucleated cell counts. Here immunoSEQ multiplex PCR was the method, and the copy in TCRdb shows in-frame clones only, minus some. The D gene and trimming were derived from the DNA, and the V and J assignments and clone size from that table. The table lists some 300,000 clones, around four fifths of them singletons, with around 4% in the top ten. The specimen sequenced was peripheral blood. The sequence came from a woman between 50 and 59 years old with active or convalescent COVID-19.

CDR3 DNA: TGTGCCAGCAGTTCCCCTACTAGCGGGAGTGTCTACGAGCAGTACTTC. This gives the protein CASSSPTSGSVYEQYF. V gene TRBV6-5 combines with J gene TRBJ2-7, with 11 bases aligning to TRBD2. V trimming: 4 bases; J trimming: 3 bases; junction bases outside the gene matches: 8. CDR1 and CDR2 (germline): MNHEY, SVGAGI. This CDR3 is 16 amino acids long.